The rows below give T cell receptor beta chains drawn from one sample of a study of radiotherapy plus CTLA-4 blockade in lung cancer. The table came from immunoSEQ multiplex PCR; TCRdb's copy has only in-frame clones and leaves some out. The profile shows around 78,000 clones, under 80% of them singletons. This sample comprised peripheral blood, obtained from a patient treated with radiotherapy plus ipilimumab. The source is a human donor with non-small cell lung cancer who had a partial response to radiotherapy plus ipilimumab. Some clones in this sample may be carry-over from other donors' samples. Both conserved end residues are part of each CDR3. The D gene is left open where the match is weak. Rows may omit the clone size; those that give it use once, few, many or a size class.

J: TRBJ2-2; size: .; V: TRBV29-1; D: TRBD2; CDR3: CSATPGLAAPGTGELFF; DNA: TGCAGCGCAACTCCGGGACTAGCGGCCCCGGGGACCGGGGAGCTGTTTTTT
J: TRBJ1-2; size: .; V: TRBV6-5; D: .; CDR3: CASTENRNYGYTF; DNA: TGTGCCAGCACTGAGAACAGGAACTATGGCTACACCTTC
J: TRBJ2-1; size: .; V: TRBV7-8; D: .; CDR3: CASSLVGGVKGDEQFF; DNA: TGTGCCAGCAGCTTAGTAGGCGGGGTTAAAGGGGATGAGCAGTTCTTC
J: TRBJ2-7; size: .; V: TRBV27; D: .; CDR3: CASSPLGGSYEQYF; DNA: TGTGCCAGCAGCCCCCTGGGGGGCTCCTACGAGCAGTACTTC
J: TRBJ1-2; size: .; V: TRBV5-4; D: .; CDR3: CASSLPRAGRGYTF; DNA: TGTGCCAGCAGCTTGCCGAGGGCGGGACGGGGCTACACCTTC
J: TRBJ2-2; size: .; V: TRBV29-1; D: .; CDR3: CSVEVTWPPGELFF; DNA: TGCAGCGTTGAAGTCACGTGGCCCCCCGGGGAGCTGTTTTTT
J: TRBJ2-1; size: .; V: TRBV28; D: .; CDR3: CASRLQEEQFF; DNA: TGTGCCAGCAGGCTTCAGGAAGAGCAGTTCTTC
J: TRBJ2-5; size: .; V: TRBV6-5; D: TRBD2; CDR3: CASSPSGQETQYF; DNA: TGTGCCAGCAGCCCTAGCGGTCAAGAGACCCAGTACTTC
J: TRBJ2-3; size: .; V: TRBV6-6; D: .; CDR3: CASSYIQGDTQYF; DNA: TGTGCCAGCAGTTACATACAGGGAGATACGCAGTATTTT
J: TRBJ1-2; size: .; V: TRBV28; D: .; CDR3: CASLGNGYTF; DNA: TGTGCCAGCCTAGGAAATGGCTACACCTTC
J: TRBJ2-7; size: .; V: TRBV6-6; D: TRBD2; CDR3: CANGLAGFGDEQYF; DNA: TGTGCCAACGGACTAGCGGGTTTTGGGGACGAGCAGTACTTC
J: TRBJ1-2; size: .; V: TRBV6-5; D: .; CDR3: CASSSPKDSAQDGYTF; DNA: TGTGCCAGCAGTTCCCCTAAGGACAGTGCCCAAGATGGCTACACCTTC
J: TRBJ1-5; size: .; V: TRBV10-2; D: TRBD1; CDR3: CASSRQGTGNQPQHF; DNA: TGCGCCAGCAGCAGACAGGGAACGGGCAATCAGCCCCAGCATTTT
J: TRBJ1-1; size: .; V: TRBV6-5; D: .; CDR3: CASSTYWNTEAFF; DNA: TGTGCCAGCAGCACCTATTGGAACACTGAAGCTTTCTTT
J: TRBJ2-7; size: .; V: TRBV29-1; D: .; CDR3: CSVGHISEQYF; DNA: TGCAGCGTTGGTCACATCTCCGAGCAGTACTTC
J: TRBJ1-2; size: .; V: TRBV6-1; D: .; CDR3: CASSENGGDGYTF; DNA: TGTGCCAGCAGTGAAAACGGAGGCGATGGCTACACCTTC
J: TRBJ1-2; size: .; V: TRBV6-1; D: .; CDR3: CASSGRAYGYTF; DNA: TGTGCCAGCAGTGGCAGGGCCTATGGCTACACCTTC
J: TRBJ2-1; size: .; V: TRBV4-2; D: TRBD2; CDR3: CASSQGLAGGPVEFF; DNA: TGTGCCAGCAGCCAAGGACTAGCGGGGGGCCCGGTGGAGTTCTTC
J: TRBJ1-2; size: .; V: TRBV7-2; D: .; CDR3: CASSLARTDGYTF; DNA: TGTGCCAGCAGCTTAGCAAGGACAGACGGCTACACCTTC
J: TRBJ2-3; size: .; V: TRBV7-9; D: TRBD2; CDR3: CASSTRGGIDTQYF; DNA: TGTGCCAGCAGCACTCGGGGGGGGATAGATACGCAGTATTTT
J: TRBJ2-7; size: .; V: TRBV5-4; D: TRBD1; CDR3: CASSWDRGVGEQYF; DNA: TGTGCCAGCAGTTGGGACAGGGGAGTAGGCGAGCAGTACTTC
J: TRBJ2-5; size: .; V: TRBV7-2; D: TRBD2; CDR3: CASSLASGEETQYF; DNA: TGTGCCAGCAGCTTGGCTAGCGGGGAAGAGACCCAGTACTTC
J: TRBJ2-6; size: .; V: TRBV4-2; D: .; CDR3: CASSQNHRGGTWASGANVLTF; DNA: TGTGCCAGCAGCCAGAACCACAGGGGTGGGACTTGGGCCTCTGGGGCCAACGTCCTGACTTTC
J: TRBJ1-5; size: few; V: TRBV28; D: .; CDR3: CASSLVASNQPQHF; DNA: TGTGCCAGCAGTTTAGTGGCTAGCAATCAGCCCCAGCATTTT
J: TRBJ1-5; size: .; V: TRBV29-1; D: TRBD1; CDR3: CSVADRGGQPQHF; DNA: TGCAGCGTTGCTGACAGGGGCGGGCAGCCCCAGCATTTT
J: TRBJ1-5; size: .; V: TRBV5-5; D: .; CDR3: CASSQGQSNQPQHF; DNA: TGTGCCAGCAGCCAAGGACAGAGCAATCAGCCCCAGCATTTT
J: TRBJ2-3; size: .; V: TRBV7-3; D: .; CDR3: CASSPMGATDTQYF; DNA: TGTGCCAGCAGCCCAATGGGAGCGACGGATACGCAGTATTTT
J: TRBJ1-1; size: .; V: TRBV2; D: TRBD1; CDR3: CASSQTGGTEAFF; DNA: TGTGCCAGCAGTCAAACAGGGGGCACTGAAGCTTTCTTT
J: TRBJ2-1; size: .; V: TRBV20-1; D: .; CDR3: CSALHGEQFF; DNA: TGCAGTGCTTTACACGGGGAGCAGTTCTTC
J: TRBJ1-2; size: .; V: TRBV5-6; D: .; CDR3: CASSLAGAPRANYGYTF; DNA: TGTGCCAGCAGCTTGGCAGGGGCCCCACGGGCTAACTATGGCTACACCTTC
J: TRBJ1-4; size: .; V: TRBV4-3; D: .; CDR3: CASSQAAQVNEKLFF; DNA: TGCGCCAGCAGCCAAGCCGCGCAAGTCAATGAAAAACTGTTTTTT
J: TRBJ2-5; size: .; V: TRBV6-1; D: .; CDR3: CASARESRETQYF; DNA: TGTGCCAGCGCCCGGGAGTCGAGAGAGACCCAGTACTTC
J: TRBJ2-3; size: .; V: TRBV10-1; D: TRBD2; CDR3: CASSPSGGLTDTQYF; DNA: TGCGCCAGCAGCCCTAGCGGGGGGCTCACAGATACGCAGTATTTT
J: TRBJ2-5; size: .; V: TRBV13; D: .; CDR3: CASSLFSNIETQYF; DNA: TGTGCCAGCAGCTTATTTTCAAACATTGAGACCCAGTACTTC
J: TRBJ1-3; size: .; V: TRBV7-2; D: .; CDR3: CASSLGSGADGNTIYF; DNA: TGTGCCAGCAGCTTAGGAAGCGGTGCGGATGGAAACACCATATATTTT
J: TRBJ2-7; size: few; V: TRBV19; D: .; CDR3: CASSARGETYEQYF; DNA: TGTGCCAGTAGTGCCAGGGGGGAGACCTACGAGCAGTACTTC
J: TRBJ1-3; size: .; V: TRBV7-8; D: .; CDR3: CASSLLQGPSGNTIYF; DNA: TGTGCCAGCAGCTTACTACAGGGCCCCTCTGGAAACACCATATATTTT
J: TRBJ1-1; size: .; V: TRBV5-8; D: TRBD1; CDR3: CASSFRDSRNTEAFF; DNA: TGTGCCAGCAGCTTTCGGGACAGCCGGAACACTGAAGCTTTCTTT
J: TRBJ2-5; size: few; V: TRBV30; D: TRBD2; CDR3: CAWSTTSGRVAFDETQYF; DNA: TGTGCCTGGAGTACGACTAGCGGGAGGGTGGCCTTTGATGAGACCCAGTACTTC
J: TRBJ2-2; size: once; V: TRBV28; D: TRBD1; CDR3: CASGRRQGKTGELFF; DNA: TGTGCCAGCGGCCGTAGACAGGGGAAGACCGGGGAGCTGTTTTTT
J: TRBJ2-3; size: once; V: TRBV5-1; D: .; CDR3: CASSLFRGAGTDTQYF; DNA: TGCGCCAGCAGCTTGTTCCGGGGAGCCGGTACAGATACGCAGTATTTT
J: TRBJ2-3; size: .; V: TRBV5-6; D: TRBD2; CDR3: CASSGGDGSTDTQYF; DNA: TGTGCCAGCAGCGGGGGGGACGGGAGCACAGATACGCAGTATTTT
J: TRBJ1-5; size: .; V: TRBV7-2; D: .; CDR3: CASSSVNQPQHF; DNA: TGTGCCAGCAGCTCGGTGAATCAGCCCCAGCATTTT
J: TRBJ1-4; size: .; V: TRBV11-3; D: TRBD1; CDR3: CASSLGQGDVREKLFF; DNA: TGTGCCAGCAGCTTAGGACAGGGAGATGTACGCGAAAAACTGTTTTTT
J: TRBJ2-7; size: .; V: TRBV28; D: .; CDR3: CAAGQINYEQYF; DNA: TGTGCGGCGGGACAGATTAACTACGAGCAGTACTTC
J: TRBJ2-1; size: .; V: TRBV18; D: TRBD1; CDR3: CASSPSGTGFEQFF; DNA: TGTGCCAGCTCACCGAGCGGGACAGGGTTCGAGCAGTTCTTC
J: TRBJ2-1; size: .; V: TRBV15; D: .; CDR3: CATSRGAIYNEQFF; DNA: TGTGCCACCAGCCGGGGGGCTATTTACAATGAGCAGTTCTTC
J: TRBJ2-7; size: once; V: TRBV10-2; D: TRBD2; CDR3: CASSESPVVAGGRREQYF; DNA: TGCGCCAGCAGTGAGTCGCCCGTGGTAGCGGGGGGCCGTCGGGAGCAGTACTTC
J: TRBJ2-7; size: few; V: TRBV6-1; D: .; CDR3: CASIPQGRGDEQYF; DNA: TGTGCCAGCATCCCACAGGGCCGGGGGGACGAGCAGTACTTC
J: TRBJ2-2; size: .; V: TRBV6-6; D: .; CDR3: CASRPPPGVTGELFF; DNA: TGTGCCAGCAGGCCCCCCCCCGGGGTGACCGGGGAGCTGTTTTTT
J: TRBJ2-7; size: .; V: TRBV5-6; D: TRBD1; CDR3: CASSSLNRGEQYF; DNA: TGTGCCAGCAGCTCTCTAAACAGGGGCGAGCAGTACTTC
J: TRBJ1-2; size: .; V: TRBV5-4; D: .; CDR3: CASSLEANYGYTF; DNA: TGTGCCAGCAGCCTCGAGGCCAACTATGGCTACACCTTC
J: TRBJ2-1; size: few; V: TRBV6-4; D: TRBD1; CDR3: CASSPGTGEYEQFF; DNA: TGTGCCAGCAGTCCCGGGACAGGGGAGTATGAGCAGTTCTTC
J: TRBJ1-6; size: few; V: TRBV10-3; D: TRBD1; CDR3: CAIRTGESPLHF; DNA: TGTGCCATCAGGACAGGGGAATCACCCCTCCACTTT
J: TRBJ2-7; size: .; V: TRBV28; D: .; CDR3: CASTRGGHYEQYF; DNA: TGTGCCAGCACCCGAGGGGGACACTACGAGCAGTACTTC
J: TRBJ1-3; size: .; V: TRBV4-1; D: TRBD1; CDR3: CASSQGQGTNTIYF; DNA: TGCGCCAGCAGCCAAGGACAGGGTACAAACACCATATATTTT
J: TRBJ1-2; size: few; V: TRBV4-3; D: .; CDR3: CASSQEYARRNYGYTF; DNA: TGCGCCAGCAGCCAAGAGTACGCACGGCGGAACTATGGCTACACCTTC